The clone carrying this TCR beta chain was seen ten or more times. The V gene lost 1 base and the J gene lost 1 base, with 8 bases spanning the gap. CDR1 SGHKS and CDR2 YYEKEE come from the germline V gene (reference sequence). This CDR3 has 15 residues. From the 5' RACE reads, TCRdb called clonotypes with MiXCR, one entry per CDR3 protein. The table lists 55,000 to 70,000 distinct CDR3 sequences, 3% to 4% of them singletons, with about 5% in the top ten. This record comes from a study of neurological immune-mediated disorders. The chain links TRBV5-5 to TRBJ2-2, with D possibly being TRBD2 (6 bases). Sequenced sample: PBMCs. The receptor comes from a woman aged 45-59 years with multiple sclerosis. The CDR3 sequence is CASSLLGGNTGELFF. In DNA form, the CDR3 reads TGTGCCAGCAGCTTGTTGGGGGGGAACACCGGGGAGCTGTTTTTT.